This T cell receptor beta chain was documented in a study of CXCR3-negative and CXCR3-positive naive CD8 T cells. In the study overall: A total of 130 million to 150 million TRB reads was generated, with about 1.5 +/- 0.3 million per library. Overall study findings and caveats: More hydrophobic TRB CDR3s were found in CXCR3-positive naive cells than in CXCR3-negative naive cells.

The CDR3 extends over 16 amino acids. CDR1 is DFQATT, CDR2 SNEGSKA, per germline (reference sequence). On this clonotype itself: Its antigen is undetermined.

The study made its TRB cDNA libraries by 5' RACE, adding UMI labels. TCRdb reprocessed the 5' RACE reads and reports one entry per CDR3 protein, with no DNA. The sample's table shows about 98,000 distinct CDR3 sequences. Using triplicate sorts, 300,000 or so cells were collected each time from every CD8+ T cell subset. The gene calls are TRBV20-1 and TRBJ2-7; TCRdb gives TRBD2 as the D gene, but with no DNA this cannot be confirmed. The receptor was isolated from a human donor in good health. Some clones in this sample may be carry-over from other donors' samples. The sequencing sample was made of naive CXCR3+ CD8+ T cells from blood. Subset denoted: CD45RO-CCR7+CD27+CD95- naive CD8+ T cells expressing CXCR3 (TNR3+). CDR3 loop: CSAYSGDTQNGYEQYF.